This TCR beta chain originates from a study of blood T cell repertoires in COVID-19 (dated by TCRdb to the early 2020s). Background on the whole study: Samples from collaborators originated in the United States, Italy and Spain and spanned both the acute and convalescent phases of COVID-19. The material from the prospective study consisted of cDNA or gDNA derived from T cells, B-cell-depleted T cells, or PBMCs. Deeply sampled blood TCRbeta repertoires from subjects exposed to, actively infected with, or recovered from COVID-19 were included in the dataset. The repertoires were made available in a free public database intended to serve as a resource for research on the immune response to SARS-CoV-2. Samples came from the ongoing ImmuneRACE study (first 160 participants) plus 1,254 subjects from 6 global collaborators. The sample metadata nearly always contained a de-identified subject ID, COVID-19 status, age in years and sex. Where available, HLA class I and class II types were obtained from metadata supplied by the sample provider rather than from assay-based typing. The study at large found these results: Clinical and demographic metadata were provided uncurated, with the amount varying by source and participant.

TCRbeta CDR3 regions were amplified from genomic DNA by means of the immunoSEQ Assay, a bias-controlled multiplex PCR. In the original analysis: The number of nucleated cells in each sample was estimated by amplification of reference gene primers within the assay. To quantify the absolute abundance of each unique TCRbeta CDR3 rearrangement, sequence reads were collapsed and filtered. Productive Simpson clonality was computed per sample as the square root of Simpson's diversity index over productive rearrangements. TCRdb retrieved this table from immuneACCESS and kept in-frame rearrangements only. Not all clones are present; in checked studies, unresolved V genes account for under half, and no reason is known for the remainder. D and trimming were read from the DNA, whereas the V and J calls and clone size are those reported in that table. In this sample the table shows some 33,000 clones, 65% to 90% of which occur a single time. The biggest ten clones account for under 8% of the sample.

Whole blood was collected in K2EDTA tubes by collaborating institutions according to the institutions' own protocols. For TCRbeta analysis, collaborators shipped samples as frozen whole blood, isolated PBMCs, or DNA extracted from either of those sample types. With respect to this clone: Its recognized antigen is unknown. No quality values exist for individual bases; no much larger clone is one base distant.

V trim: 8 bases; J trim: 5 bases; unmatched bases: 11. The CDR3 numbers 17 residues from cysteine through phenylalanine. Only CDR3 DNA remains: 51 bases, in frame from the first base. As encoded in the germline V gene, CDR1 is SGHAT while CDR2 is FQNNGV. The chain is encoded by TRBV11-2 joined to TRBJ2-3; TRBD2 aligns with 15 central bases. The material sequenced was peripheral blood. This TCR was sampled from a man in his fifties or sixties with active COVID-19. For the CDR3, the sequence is CASRGGTSGRRVDTQYF. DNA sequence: TGTGCCAGCCGCGGGGGGACTAGCGGGAGGAGGGTAGATACGCAGTATTTT.